This entry is about one T cell receptor beta chain. This CDR3 has 17 amino acids. The V gene's germline CDR1 is LGHDT and CDR2 YNNKEL (reference sequence). V dropped 2 bases and J dropped 1 base, with 16 bases sitting between them. These data originate in a study of identical twins. TCRdb ran MiXCR on the 5' RACE reads and lists one entry per CDR3 protein. The sample has 430,000 or so distinct CDR3 sequences; 20% to 25% are singletons. These sequences were also reported in another study, on T cells expressing NK-cell markers.

The chain carries TRBV3-1 and TRBJ2-3, with D possibly matching TRBD1 (6 bases). Sequencing used CD4+ T cells sorted from blood. This TCR came from a woman aged 18-35 years in good health. DNA of the CDR3: TGTGCCAGCAGCCAAACCGGACAGTACCTAGGCACAGATACGCAGTATTTT. The encoded protein is CASSQTGQYLGTDTQYF.